This TCR beta chain was found in a study of blood T cells in healthy people across ages. Study-level points and caveats: Estimated diversity across one million T cells was deemed an underestimate.

Points on this clonotype: Its target is unknown. Being one base from a much bigger clone, this may be a read error.

A second about 7 to 12 cycle PCR used barcoded and J-beta primers. Every cDNA molecule carried a tag from a template-switch adaptor bearing 12 random nucleotides. One entry per CDR3 protein results from TCRdb running MiXCR on the 5' RACE reads. The sample consists of about 1.5 million distinct CDR3 sequences, around 39% of them appearing once. This CDR3 has 14 amino acids. V shed 5 bases and J 7 bases; nucleotides not matched to a gene: 10. Germline CDR1 and CDR2: MNHEY and SVGEGT. The source is a woman aged 18 to 35 in good health. The gene calls are TRBV6-2 or TRBV6-3 and TRBJ1-2; TRBD1 matches 7 bases. The sequencing input was blood. CDR3: CASSARDRYCGYTF. CDR3 DNA: TGTGCCAGCAGTGCTCGGGACAGATACTGTGGCTACACCTTC.